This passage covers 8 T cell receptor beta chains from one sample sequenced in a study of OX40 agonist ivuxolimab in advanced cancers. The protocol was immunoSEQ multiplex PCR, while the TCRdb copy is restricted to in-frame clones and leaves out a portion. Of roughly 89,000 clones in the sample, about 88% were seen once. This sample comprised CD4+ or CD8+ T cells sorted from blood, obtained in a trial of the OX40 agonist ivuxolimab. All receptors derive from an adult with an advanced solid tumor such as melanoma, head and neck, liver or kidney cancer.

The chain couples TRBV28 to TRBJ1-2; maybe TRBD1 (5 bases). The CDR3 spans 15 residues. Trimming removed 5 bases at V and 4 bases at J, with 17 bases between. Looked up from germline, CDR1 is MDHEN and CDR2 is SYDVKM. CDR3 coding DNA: TGTGCCAGCAGTCGAACTCGGGGGGGTAGCTATGGCTACACCTTC. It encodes CASSRTRGGSYGYTF.

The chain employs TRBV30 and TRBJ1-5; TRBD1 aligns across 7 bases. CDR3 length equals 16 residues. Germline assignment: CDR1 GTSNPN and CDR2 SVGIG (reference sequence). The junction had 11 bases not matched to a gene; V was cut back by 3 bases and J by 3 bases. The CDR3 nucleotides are TGTGCCTGGAGCCTCGGGACAGAAGTACTCAATCAGCCCCAGCATTTT. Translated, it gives CAWSLGTEVLNQPQHF.

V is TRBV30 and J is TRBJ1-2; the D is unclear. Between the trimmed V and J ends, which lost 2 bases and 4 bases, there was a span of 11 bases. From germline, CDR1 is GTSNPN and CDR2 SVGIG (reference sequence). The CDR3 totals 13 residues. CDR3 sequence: CAWSLVRIYGYTF. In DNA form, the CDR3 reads TGTGCCTGGAGTTTGGTCAGAATCTATGGCTACACCTTC.

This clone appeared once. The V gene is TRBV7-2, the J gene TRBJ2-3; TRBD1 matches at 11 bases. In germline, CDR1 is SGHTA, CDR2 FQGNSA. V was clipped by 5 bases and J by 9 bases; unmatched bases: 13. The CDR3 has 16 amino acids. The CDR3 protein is CASSPWTGGDERTQYF. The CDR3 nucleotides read TGTGCCAGCAGCCCCTGGACAGGGGGCGATGAACGGACGCAGTATTTT.

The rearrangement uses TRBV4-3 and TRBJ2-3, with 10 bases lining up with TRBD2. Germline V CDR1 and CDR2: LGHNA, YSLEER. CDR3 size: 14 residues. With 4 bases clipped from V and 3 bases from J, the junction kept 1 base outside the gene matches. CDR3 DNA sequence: TGCGCCAGCAGCCGTAGCGGGAGGACAGATACGCAGTATTTT. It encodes CASSRSGRTDTQYF.

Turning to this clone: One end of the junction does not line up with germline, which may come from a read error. This CDR3 reads CASSLDRGTQYF. The CDR3 DNA sequence: TGTGCCAGCAGTTTAGATCGGGGGACCCAGTACTTC. This sequence joins TRBV7-9 and TRBJ2-5, with D maybe TRBD2 (5 bases). Germline CDR1 SEHNR, CDR2 FQNEAQ (reference sequence). The CDR3 totals 12 residues.

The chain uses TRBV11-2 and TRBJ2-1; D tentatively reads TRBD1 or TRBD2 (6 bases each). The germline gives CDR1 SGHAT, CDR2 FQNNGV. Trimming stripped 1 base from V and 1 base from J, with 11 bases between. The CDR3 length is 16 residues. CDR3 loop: CASSLAGAGSYNEQFF. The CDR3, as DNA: TGTGCCAGCAGCTTAGCGGGGGCTGGGTCCTACAATGAGCAGTTCTTC.

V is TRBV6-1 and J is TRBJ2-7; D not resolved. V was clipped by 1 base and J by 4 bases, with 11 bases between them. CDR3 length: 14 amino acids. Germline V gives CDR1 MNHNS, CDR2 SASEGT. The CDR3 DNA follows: TGTGCCAGCAGTGAAGGATTTACAGCTTACGAGCAGTACTTC. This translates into CASSEGFTAYEQYF.